This T cell receptor beta chain derives from a study of T cell responses to AZD1222 COVID-19 vaccine. Method: immunoSEQ multiplex PCR; TCRdb's copy keeps in-frame clones and lacks some. The data hold about 110,000 clones, with about 90% observed a single time. V lost 8 bases and J 7 bases, leaving 33 bases between the germline ends. The CDR3 is 17 amino acids. The germline V gene encodes CDR1 SQVTM and CDR2 ANQGSEA. The chain has TRBV29-1 and TRBJ2-7; D is tentatively TRBD1 or TRBD2 (6 bases each). The specimen comprised peripheral blood, sampled 28 days after the second AZD1222 dose. The receptor comes from an adult who received the AZD1222 COVID-19 vaccine. In DNA, the CDR3 is TGCAGCATTACCGGGGGCCAACTAGCTATGTCGCGGGGTGAGCAGTACTTC. The encoded protein is CSITGGQLAMSRGEQYF.